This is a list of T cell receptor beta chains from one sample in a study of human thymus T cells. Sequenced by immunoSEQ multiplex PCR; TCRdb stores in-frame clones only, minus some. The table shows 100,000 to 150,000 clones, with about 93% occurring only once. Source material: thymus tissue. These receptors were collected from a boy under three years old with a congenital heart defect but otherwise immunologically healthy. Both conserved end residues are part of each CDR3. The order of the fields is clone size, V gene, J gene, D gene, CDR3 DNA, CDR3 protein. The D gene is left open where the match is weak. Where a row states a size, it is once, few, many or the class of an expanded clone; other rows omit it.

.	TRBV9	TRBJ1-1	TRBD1	TGTGCCAGCAGCGTTGGAGGGGGCGGTGGGGTCACTGAAGCTTTCTTT	CASSVGGGGGVTEAFF
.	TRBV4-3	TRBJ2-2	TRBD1	TGCGCCAGCAGCCAAGATGAGACAGGGGGCGCAAGTAACACCGGGGAGCTGTTTTTT	CASSQDETGGASNTGELFF
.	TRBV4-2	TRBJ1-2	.	TGTGCCAGCAGCCAGGACTATGGCTACACCTTC	CASSQDYGYTF
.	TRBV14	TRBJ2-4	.	TGTGCCAGCAGCCAAGATTTGGGATCAGCCAACCCTAGAGCCAAAAACATTCAGTACTTC	CASSQDLGSANPRAKNIQYF
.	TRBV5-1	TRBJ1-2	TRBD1	TGCGCCAGCAGCCCGGGGACAGCCAAAATGGGGGATGATGGCTACACCTTC	CASSPGTAKMGDDGYTF
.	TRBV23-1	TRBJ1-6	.	TGCGCCAGCAGTCAATCACCGCACGTTGCGTCGTCCCTCCACTTT	CASSQSPHVASSLHF
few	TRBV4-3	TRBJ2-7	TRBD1	TGCGCCAGCAGCCAAGATTTGGAGACAGGGGACCACGAGCAGTACTTC	CASSQDLETGDHEQYF
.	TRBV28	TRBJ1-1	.	TGTGCCAGCAGGCGTCACACTGAAGCTTTCTTT	CASRRHTEAFF
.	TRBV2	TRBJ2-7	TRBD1	TGTGCCAGCAGTGAATCTTGTCCCGGGACAGGGGGCTCCTACGAGCAGTACTTC	CASSESCPGTGGSYEQYF
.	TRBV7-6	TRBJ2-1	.	TGTGCAAGCAGCTTGGAACGTGAGCAGTTCTTC	CASSLEREQFF
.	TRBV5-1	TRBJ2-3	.	TGCGCCAGCAGCTTGGGAGGCAGGGGAACAGATACGCAGTATTTT	CASSLGGRGTDTQYF
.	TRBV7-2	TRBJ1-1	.	TGTGCCAGCAGCTTAGGGATAGCTGAAGCTTTCTTT	CASSLGIAEAFF
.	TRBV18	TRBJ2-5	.	TGTGCCAGCTCACCCGGGACCAAAGAGACCCAGTACTTC	CASSPGTKETQYF
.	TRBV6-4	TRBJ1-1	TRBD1	TGTGCCAGCAGTGATCGACAGGGTGCTGAAGCTTTCTTT	CASSDRQGAEAFF
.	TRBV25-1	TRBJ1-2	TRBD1	TGTGCCAGCAGTGGACAGGGACATAACTATGGCTACACCTTC	CASSGQGHNYGYTF
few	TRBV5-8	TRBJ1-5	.	TGTGCCAGCAGCTTGATTGGAGCTTCCAATCAGCCCCAGCATTTT	CASSLIGASNQPQHF
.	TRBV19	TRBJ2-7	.	TGTGCCAGTAGTATAGGTCACGCCGCCTACGAGCAGTACTTC	CASSIGHAAYEQYF
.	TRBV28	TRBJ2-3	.	TGTGCCAGCAGGTCAACAGGGCGTAGGGACACAGATACGCAGTATTTT	CASRSTGRRDTDTQYF
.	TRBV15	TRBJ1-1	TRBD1	TGTGCCACCAGCAAGAGACAGGGAAACGGGACGGACACTGAAGCTTTCTTT	CATSKRQGNGTDTEAFF
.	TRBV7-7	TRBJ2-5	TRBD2	TGTGCCAGCTCTAGCGGGGAACAAGAGACCCAGTACTTC	CASSSGEQETQYF
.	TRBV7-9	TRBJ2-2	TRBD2	TGTGCCAGCAGTCCCCACGGGGGACTAGCCCGTCACGCCGGGGAGCTGTTTTTT	CASSPHGGLARHAGELFF
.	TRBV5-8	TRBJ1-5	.	TGTGCCAGCAGCCAAGCGGGGCGTCGACAGCCCCAGCATTTT	CASSQAGRRQPQHF
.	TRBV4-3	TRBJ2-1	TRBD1	TGCGCCAGCAGCCACCCCCGGGACAGGATACAGGGTACATGGAATGAGCAGTTCTTC	CASSHPRDRIQGTWNEQFF
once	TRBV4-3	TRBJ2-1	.	TGCGCCAGCAGCCAAGATGCTCTAGACCCCTACAATGAGCAGTTCTTC	CASSQDALDPYNEQFF
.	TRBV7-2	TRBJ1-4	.	TGTGCCAGCAGCTTAGTTGGTATGAGGCTGTTTTTT	CASSLVGMRLFF
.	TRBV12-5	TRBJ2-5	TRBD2	TGTGCTAGTGGCGAGGGACTAGCGGGGGGGGAAGAGACCCAGTACTTC	CASGEGLAGGEETQYF
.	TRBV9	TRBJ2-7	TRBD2	TGTGCCAGCAGCGCTTCCAGACTAGCGGGGTTCTACGAGCAGTACTTC	CASSASRLAGFYEQYF
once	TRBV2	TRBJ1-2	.	TGTGCCAGCCCGAAACTGGACATTCTTTATGGCTACACCTTC	CASPKLDILYGYTF
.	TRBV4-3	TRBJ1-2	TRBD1	TGCGCCAGCAGCCAACTGACAGGGGGCTATGGCTACACCTTC	CASSQLTGGYGYTF
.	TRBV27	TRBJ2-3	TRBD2	TGTGCCAGCAGTTTCCGGGCGGGGGGGCCGGCAGATACGCAGTATTTT	CASSFRAGGPADTQYF
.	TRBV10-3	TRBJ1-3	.	TGTGCCGCCGATCCTGGAAACACCATATATTTT	CAADPGNTIYF
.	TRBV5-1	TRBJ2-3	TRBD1	TGCGCCAGCAGCTTGTGGACAGGGGAAAGCACAGATACGCAGTATTTT	CASSLWTGESTDTQYF
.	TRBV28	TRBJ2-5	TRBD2	TGTGCCAGCAGTTTGGGCGGGGGGGCCGAAGAGACCCAGTACTTC	CASSLGGGAEETQYF
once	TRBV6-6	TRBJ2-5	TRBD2	TGTGTCACCGGGACTAGCGGGGGGCCAGAGACCCAGTACTTC	CVTGTSGGPETQYF
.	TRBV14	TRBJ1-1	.	TGTGCCAGCAGCCCGAAACCGTTAAGGGAAGCTTTCTTT	CASSPKPLREAFF
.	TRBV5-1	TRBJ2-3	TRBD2	TGCGCCAGCAGCTTGGGAGTAGCGGGGGACTTAACAGATACGCAGTATTTT	CASSLGVAGDLTDTQYF
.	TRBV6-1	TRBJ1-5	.	TGTGCCAGCAGTGCACTACCATGGCCCCAGCATTTT	CASSALPWPQHF
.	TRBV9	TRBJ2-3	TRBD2	TGTGCCAGCAGCGTAGCTAGCGGGGGTGCCACTAGCACAGATACGCAGTATTTT	CASSVASGGATSTDTQYF
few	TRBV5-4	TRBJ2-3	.	TGTGCCAGCAGCACCCCGGGACACACGAAAGGCACAGATACGCAGTATTTT	CASSTPGHTKGTDTQYF
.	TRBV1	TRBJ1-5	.	TGCACCAGCAGCCAAAGAACGGACAGGGCGTATAGCAATCAGCCCCAGCATTTT	CTSSQRTDRAYSNQPQHF
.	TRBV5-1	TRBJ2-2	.	TGCGCCAGCAGCGTGGGACGTAGGAACACCGGGGAGCTGTTTTTT	CASSVGRRNTGELFF
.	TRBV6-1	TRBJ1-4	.	TGTGCCAGCAGTGTGGGGGGGAGTGAAAAACTGTTTTTT	CASSVGGSEKLFF
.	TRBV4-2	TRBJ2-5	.	TGTGCCAGCAGCCACAACGACGAGACCCAGTACTTC	CASSHNDETQYF
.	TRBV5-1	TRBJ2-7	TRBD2	TGCGCCAGCAGCATGACTAGCGGGGGAGTCGACGAGCAGTACTTC	CASSMTSGGVDEQYF
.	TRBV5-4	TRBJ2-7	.	TGTGCCAGCAGCTTCTCCTCAGGGAGAGGAAACGAGCAGTACTTC	CASSFSSGRGNEQYF
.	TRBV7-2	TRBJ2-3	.	TGTGCCAGCACCTTATCCGCCCGGTTTAACCCAGATACGCAGTATTTT	CASTLSARFNPDTQYF
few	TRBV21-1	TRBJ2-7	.	TGTGCCAGCAGCGCACTAAACATCGAGCAGTACTTC	CASSALNIEQYF
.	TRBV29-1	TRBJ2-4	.	TGCAGCGTTGAAGATCTCCTAGCCAAAAACATTCAGTACTTC	CSVEDLLAKNIQYF
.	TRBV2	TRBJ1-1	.	TGTGCCAGCAGCCTACAGCTAAACACTGAAGCTTTCTTT	CASSLQLNTEAFF